These 12 T cell receptor beta chains originate from one sample sequenced in a study of shared clonotypes between healthy human individuals. Profiled with immunoSEQ multiplex PCR; TCRdb holds only in-frame clones, not every one. The data contain roughly 1,100,000 clones, more than 65% of them singletons. The specimen was memory CD4+ T cells sorted from blood. Regarding subset: CD45RA-negative fraction. These receptors were taken from a man between 18 and 29 years old in good health.

This clone has at least ten counts. The chain recombines TRBV7-9 with TRBJ1-1; TRBD1 matches at 8 bases. Germline V CDR1 and CDR2: SEHNR, FQNEAQ (reference sequence). The CDR3 covers 13 residues. Trimming cost V 5 bases and J 10 bases; bases outside gene matches: 9. CDR3 in DNA: TGTGCCAGCAGCACCCGGGACAGGATTTCAGCTTTCTTT. Protein: CASSTRDRISAFF.

V is TRBV19 and J is TRBJ2-3, with D maybe TRBD1 (6 bases). Trimming stripped 3 bases from V and 3 bases from J, with 10 bases between. The CDR3 runs to 14 residues. CDR1 and CDR2 (germline): LNHDA, SQIVND (reference sequence). CDR3: CASSIQGRTDTQYF. The CDR3 DNA sequence: TGTGCCAGTAGTATCCAGGGGCGGACAGATACGCAGTATTTT.

This clone was detected only a few times. V is TRBV6-1 and J is TRBJ2-7; D possibly corresponds to TRBD1 (5 bases). The CDR3 sequence is 17 residues long. Germline values: CDR1 MNHNS, CDR2 SASEGT. The germline V and J ends were trimmed by 4 bases and 0 bases, with 19 bases remaining between them. The CDR3 coding sequence is TGTGCCAGCAGTGTACAGGCCGCCACTATCAGCTCCTACGAGCAGTACTTC. It is translated as CASSVQAATISSYEQYF.

This chain uses TRBV2 with TRBJ1-2; D not resolved. V lost 6 bases, J lost 7 bases, and 12 bases lay in between. Germline loops: CDR1 SNHLY, CDR2 FYNNEI. The CDR3 has 12 residues. The CDR3 here is CASRSSEAGYTF. The CDR3 coding sequence is TGTGCCAGCAGGTCAAGCGAGGCTGGCTACACCTTC.

The chain is built from TRBV19 and TRBJ1-2, with D possibly matching TRBD1 (5 bases). This CDR3 is 14 amino acids long. Germline V gene sequence: CDR1 LNHDA, CDR2 SQIVND (reference sequence). V lost 5 bases and J 6 bases, leaving 16 bases between the germline ends. The CDR3 protein is CASSASRGNNGYTF. The CDR3, as DNA: TGTGCCAGTAGTGCCTCGAGGGGAAATAATGGCTACACCTTC.

V and J are TRBV7-9 and TRBJ2-2; TRBD1 aligns across 7 bases. The CDR3 is 14 amino acids. J gave up 6 bases and V 5 bases, and 6 bases lay outside the gene matches. Germline lookup yields CDR1 SEHNR and CDR2 FQNEAQ (reference sequence). The CDR3 DNA reads TGTGCCAGCAGCCGACAGGGAGAGGCCGGGGAGCTGTTTTTT. This gives the protein CASSRQGEAGELFF.

The chain combines TRBV5-4 with TRBJ2-2, with 11 bases matching TRBD2. The V segment lost 0 bases and the J segment 2 bases; nucleotides outside the gene matches: 3. From germline, CDR1 is SGHNT and CDR2 YYREEE (reference sequence). This CDR3 has 17 residues. The CDR3 loop is CASSLGGTSGNTGELFF. CDR3 coding DNA: TGTGCCAGCAGCTTGGGAGGGACTAGCGGTAACACCGGGGAGCTGTTTTTT.

This clone was recorded a few times. The chain joins TRBV7-2 to TRBJ2-3, with D unclear. The CDR3 consists of 15 residues. Trimming took 5 bases from V and 2 from J, leaving 14 bases between them. Germline CDR1 and CDR2: SGHTA and FQGNSA. CDR3 DNA: TGTGCCAGCAGCCCCCCGGGCGGAATCACAGATACGCAGTATTTT. It translates to CASSPPGGITDTQYF.

This clone was recorded only once. The gene calls are TRBV9 and TRBJ2-3, with D possibly being TRBD2 (6 bases). The ends were cut back, 0 bases at V and 3 bases at J, with 11 bases in the middle. There are 15 residues in the CDR3. The germline V gene encodes CDR1 SGDLS and CDR2 YYNGEE. The CDR3 sequence: CASSVVEGVTDTQYF. Here the CDR3 DNA reads TGTGCCAGCAGCGTAGTGGAGGGCGTGACAGATACGCAGTATTTT.

This clone occurred once. The CDR3 DNA sequence: TGTGCCAGCAGCTTAGACAGGGGATACCTCAATGAGCAGTTCTTC. It yields the protein CASSLDRGYLNEQFF. The chain is built from TRBV7-9 and TRBJ2-1; 7 nucleotides line up with TRBD1. CDR1 and CDR2 from the germline V gene are SEHNR and FQNEAQ (reference sequence). The CDR3 has 15 residues. J lost 6 bases, V lost 1 base, and 6 bases had no gene match.

V is TRBV7-2 and J is TRBJ2-7; 7 positions match TRBD2. The CDR3 runs to 15 residues. Germline V gives CDR1 SGHTA, CDR2 FQGNSA. Unmatched junction bases numbered 7, after V lost 4 bases and J lost 1 base. The CDR3 is CASSYSGAGSYEQYF. The CDR3, as DNA: TGTGCCAGCAGCTACAGCGGGGCAGGGTCCTACGAGCAGTACTTC. Combining the CDR3 with reference TRBV7-2 and TRBJ2-7 gives the whole variable domain GAGVSQSPSNKVTEKGKDVELRCDPISGHTALYWYRQSLGQGLEFLIYFQGNSAPDKSGLPSDRFSAERTGGSVSTLTIQRTQQEDSAVYLCASSYSGAGSYEQYFGPGTRLTVT.

A few counts support this clone. Other DNA sequences in the same sample also yield this CDR3. Written as DNA, the CDR3 is TGCGCCAGCACCGGACTAGCTGGGACAGATACGCAGTATTTT. This encodes CASTGLAGTDTQYF. The J gene is TRBJ2-3, the V gene TRBV5-1; 8 positions match TRBD2. Germline V gives CDR1 SGHRS, CDR2 YFSETQ. Losses at the gene ends were 6 bases for V and 3 bases for J; bases not matched to a gene: 6. There are 14 residues in the CDR3. The full variable domain, in which reference TRBV5-1 and TRBJ2-3 provide the parts outside the CDR3, is KAGVTQTPRYLIKTRGQQVTLSCSPISGHRSVSWYQQTPGQGLQFLFEYFSETQRNKGNFPGRFSGRQFSNSRSEMNVSTLELGDSALYLCASTGLAGTDTQYFGPGTRLTVL.